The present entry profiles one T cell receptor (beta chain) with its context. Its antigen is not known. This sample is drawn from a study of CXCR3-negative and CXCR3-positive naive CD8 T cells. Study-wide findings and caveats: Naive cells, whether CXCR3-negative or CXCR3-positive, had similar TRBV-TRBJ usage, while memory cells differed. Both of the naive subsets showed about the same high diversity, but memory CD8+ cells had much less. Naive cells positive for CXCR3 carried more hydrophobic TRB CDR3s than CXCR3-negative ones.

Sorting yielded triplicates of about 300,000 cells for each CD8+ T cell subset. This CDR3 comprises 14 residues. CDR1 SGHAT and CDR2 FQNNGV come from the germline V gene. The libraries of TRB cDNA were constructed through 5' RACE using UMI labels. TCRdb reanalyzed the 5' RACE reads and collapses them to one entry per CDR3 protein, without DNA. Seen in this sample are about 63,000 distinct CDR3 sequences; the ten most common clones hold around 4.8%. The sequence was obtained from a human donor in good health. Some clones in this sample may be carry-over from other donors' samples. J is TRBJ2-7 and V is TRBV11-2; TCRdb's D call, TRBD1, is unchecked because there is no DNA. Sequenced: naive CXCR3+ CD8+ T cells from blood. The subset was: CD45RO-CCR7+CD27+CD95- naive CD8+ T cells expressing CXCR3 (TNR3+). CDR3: CASSLVGDSYEQYF.